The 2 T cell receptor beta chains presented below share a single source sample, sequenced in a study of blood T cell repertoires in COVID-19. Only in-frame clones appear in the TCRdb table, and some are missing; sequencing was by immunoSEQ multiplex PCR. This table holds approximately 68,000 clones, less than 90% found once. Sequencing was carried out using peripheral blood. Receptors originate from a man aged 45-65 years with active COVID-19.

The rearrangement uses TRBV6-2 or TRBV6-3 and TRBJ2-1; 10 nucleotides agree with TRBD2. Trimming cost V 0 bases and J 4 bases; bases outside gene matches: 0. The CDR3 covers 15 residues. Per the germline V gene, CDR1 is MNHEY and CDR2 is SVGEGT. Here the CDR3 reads CASSYSTSGYNEQFF. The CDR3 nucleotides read TGTGCCAGCAGTTACTCGACTAGCGGGTACAATGAGCAGTTCTTC.

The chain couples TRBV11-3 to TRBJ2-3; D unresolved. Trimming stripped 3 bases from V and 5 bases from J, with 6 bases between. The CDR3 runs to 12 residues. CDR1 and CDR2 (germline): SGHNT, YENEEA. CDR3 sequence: CASSFYLDTQYF. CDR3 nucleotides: TGTGCCAGCAGCTTCTACCTAGATACGCAGTATTTT.